This passage covers 17 T cell receptor beta chains from one sample sequenced in a study of radiotherapy plus CTLA-4 blockade in lung cancer. Sequencing used immunoSEQ multiplex PCR; TCRdb keeps in-frame clones, though not all of them. The profile shows approximately 69,000 clones, around four fifths of them singletons. The specimen comprised peripheral blood, sampled from a patient treated with radiotherapy plus ipilimumab. The receptors here all came from a human donor with non-small cell lung cancer who had a complete response to radiotherapy plus ipilimumab.

The chain has TRBV7-2 and TRBJ1-2; TRBD1 matches at 9 bases. The ends lost 3 bases at V and 5 bases at J; junction bases unmatched: 4. CDR1 is SGHTA and CDR2 is FQGNSA in the germline V gene. There are 14 residues in the CDR3. The CDR3, as DNA: TGTGCCAGCAGCTTTGCGGGACAGGGTTATGGCTACACCTTC. Its translation: CASSFAGQGYGYTF.

The gene calls are TRBV19 and TRBJ1-5, with TRBD1 matching over 11 bases. In germline, CDR1 is LNHDA, CDR2 SQIVND (reference sequence). V lost 10 bases to trimming and J lost 6 bases; unmatched junction nucleotides: 5. CDR3 length: 13 amino acids. In DNA, the CDR3 is TGTGCCACCGCTGGGACAGGGGGTCAGCCCCAGCATTTT. Amino acid sequence: CATAGTGGQPQHF.

The chain combines TRBV6-6 with TRBJ1-5; D remains ambiguous. Germline-derived CDR1 and CDR2 are MNHNY and SVGAGI (reference sequence). V was shortened by 6 bases and J by 1 base, with 1 base between the two germline ends. CDR3 length: 11 amino acids. The CDR3 bases are TGTGCCAGCAGAAGCAATCAGCCCCAGCATTTT. As protein: CASRSNQPQHF.

The CDR3 here is CASNGGRANYGYTF. The CDR3 nucleotides are TGTGCCAGTAACGGGGGACGAGCTAACTATGGCTACACCTTC. The chain has TRBV6-1 and TRBJ1-2, with D possibly TRBD1 on 5 matching bases. The germline V gene encodes CDR1 MNHNS and CDR2 SASEGT. Trimming pared 9 bases from V and 0 bases from J, leaving 14 bases between. This CDR3 is 14 amino acids long.

The chain carries TRBV11-2 and TRBJ2-7; TRBD1 might be the D (6 bases). With 0 bases removed from V and 2 bases from J, the gap between germline ends came to 11 bases. CDR1 and CDR2 from the germline V gene are SGHAT and FQNNGV. This CDR3 region has 15 residues. The CDR3 loop reads CASSLEAGDAYEQYF. CDR3 nucleotides: TGTGCCAGCAGCTTAGAGGCAGGGGACGCCTACGAGCAGTACTTC.

The chain is built from TRBV28 and TRBJ2-7; D is uncertain. The V end lost 5 bases, the J end lost 0 bases, and 11 bases lay between the germline ends. Looked up from germline, CDR1 is MDHEN and CDR2 is SYDVKM. The length of the CDR3 is 14 residues. The DNA for the CDR3 is TGTGCCAGCAGTCTAGAGCAGGCCTCCTACGAGCAGTACGTC. It encodes CASSLEQASYEQYV.

This clone was recorded a few times. The chain joins TRBV6-5 to TRBJ1-2; weak D call: TRBD1 (5 bases). Germline V CDR1 and CDR2: MNHEY, SVGAGI. The CDR3 totals 12 residues. V was trimmed by 0 bases and J by 8 bases, leaving 7 bases between them. DNA of the CDR3: TGTGCCAGCAGTTACTCGCAGGGCGGCTACACCTTC. This sequence encodes CASSYSQGGYTF.

This chain uses TRBV2 with TRBJ1-5; 12 bases line up with TRBD1. The CDR3 is 18 residues long. CDR1 SNHLY and CDR2 FYNNEI come from the germline V gene. The junction had 8 bases not matched to a gene; V was cut back by 1 base and J by 4 bases. The DNA of the CDR3 is TGTGCCAGCAGTGAAGGCGGGACAGGGGGCTTATGGAATCAGCCCCAGCATTTT. It specifies CASSEGGTGGLWNQPQHF.

The CDR3 reads CASSLRGQFANYGYTF. For the CDR3, the DNA is TGTGCCAGCAGTTTAAGGGGACAGTTTGCTAACTATGGCTACACCTTC. The rearrangement links TRBV27 to TRBJ1-2; 7 nucleotides match TRBD1. Germline V gene lookup returns CDR1 MNHEY and CDR2 SMNVEV (reference sequence). This CDR3 comprises 16 residues. The ends lost 2 bases at V and 0 bases at J; junction bases unmatched: 6.

This chain links TRBV7-9 with TRBJ1-1; a weak D match, TRBD1 (6 bases). V was cut by 6 bases and J by 1 base, with 9 bases left in between. The CDR3 sequence is 13 residues long. Germline CDR1 SEHNR, CDR2 FQNEAQ (reference sequence). Here the CDR3 reads CASRLQGNTEAFF. CDR3 coding DNA: TGTGCCAGCAGGTTACAGGGGAACACTGAAGCTTTCTTT.

The chain recombines TRBV11-3 with TRBJ2-1; 11 nucleotides line up with TRBD2. J lost 7 bases, V lost 3 bases, and 5 bases had no gene match. Germline CDR1 reads SGHNT; CDR2 reads YENEEA. The CDR3 contains 15 residues. The chain's CDR3 is CASSLVAGGNNEQFF. The CDR3 DNA reads TGTGCCAGCAGCTTGGTAGCGGGAGGGAATAATGAGCAGTTCTTC.

This chain connects TRBV27 to TRBJ1-1, with D perhaps matching TRBD1 (5 bases). Per germline, CDR1 MNHEY and CDR2 SMNVEV (reference sequence). This CDR3 comprises 14 residues. V gave up 11 bases and J gave up 1 base, with 17 bases separating them. CDR3 amino acids: CAFLPGRQNTEAFF. In DNA form, the CDR3 reads TGTGCCTTCCTTCCGGGACGGCAGAACACTGAAGCTTTCTTT.

The DNA of the CDR3 is TGTGCCAGCTCACCGGAGGGACGCGGCACTGGGGAAGCTTTCTTT. This codes for CASSPEGRGTGEAFF. The chain couples TRBV18 to TRBJ1-1, with D perhaps matching TRBD1 (5 bases). The CDR3 loop spans 15 amino acids. The germline V and J ends were trimmed by 3 bases and 8 bases, with 19 bases remaining between them. CDR1 is KGHSH, CDR2 LQKENI, per germline. The variable domain in full, with the rest retrieved from reference TRBV18 and TRBJ1-1, is NAGVMQNPRHLVRRRGQEARLRCSPMKGHSHVYWYRQLPEEGLKFMVYLQKENIIDESGMPKERFSAEFPKEGPSILRIQQVVRGDSAAYFCASSPEGRGTGEAFFGQGTRLTVV.

The CDR3 nucleotides are TGTGCCAGCAGTTCCAATTCGGGACTTAGCAATCAGCCCCAGCATTTT. Translation gives CASSSNSGLSNQPQHF. V and J are TRBV6-5 and TRBJ1-5, with D perhaps TRBD1 (5 bases). This CDR3 comprises 16 residues. The germline V and J ends were trimmed by 4 bases and 0 bases, with 13 bases remaining between them. In germline, CDR1 is MNHEY, CDR2 SVGAGI.

This clone showed up just once. V and J are TRBV6-6 and TRBJ1-5; 7 positions match TRBD1. The V gene end was trimmed by 9 bases and the J gene end by 3 bases; junction bases not matched to a gene: 2. The V gene's germline CDR1 is MNHNY and CDR2 SVGAGI (reference sequence). The CDR3 has 12 residues. The CDR3: CASTGDNQPQHF. CDR3 coding DNA: TGTGCCAGTACAGGGGACAATCAGCCCCAGCATTTT.

This clone was counted between two and nine times. The sample carries other DNA sequences with the same CDR3. The chain joins TRBV18 to TRBJ2-1; TRBD1 or TRBD2 may be the D gene (5 bases each). V was trimmed by 3 bases and J by 5 bases, leaving 8 bases between them. Looked up from germline, CDR1 is KGHSH and CDR2 is LQKENI. The length of the CDR3 is 13 residues. CDR3 sequence (DNA): TGTGCCAGCTCACCGGGACGGGACAATGAGCAGTTCTTC. Encoded protein: CASSPGRDNEQFF.

The chain employs TRBV6-1 and TRBJ2-3; D ambiguous. The germline V and J ends were trimmed by 6 bases and 0 bases, with 13 bases remaining between them. The CDR3 contains 15 residues. Germline lookup yields CDR1 MNHNS and CDR2 SASEGT. The CDR3 DNA is TGTGCCAGCAGCAAAGCCCCCGTAAGCACAGATACGCAGTATTTT. Translated, it gives CASSKAPVSTDTQYF.